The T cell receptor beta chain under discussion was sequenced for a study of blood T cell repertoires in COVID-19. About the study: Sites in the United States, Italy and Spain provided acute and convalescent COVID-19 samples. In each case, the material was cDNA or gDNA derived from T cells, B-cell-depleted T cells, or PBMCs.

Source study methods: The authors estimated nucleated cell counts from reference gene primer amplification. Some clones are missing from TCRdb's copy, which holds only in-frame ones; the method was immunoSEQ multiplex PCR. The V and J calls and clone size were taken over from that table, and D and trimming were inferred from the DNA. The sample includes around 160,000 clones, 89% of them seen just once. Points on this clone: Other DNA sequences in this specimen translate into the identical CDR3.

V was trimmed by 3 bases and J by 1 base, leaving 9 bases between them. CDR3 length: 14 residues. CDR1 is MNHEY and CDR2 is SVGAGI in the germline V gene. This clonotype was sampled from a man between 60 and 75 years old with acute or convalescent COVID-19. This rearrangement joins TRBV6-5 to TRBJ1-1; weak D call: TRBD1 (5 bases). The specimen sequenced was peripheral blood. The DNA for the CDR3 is TGTGCCAGCAGTTATCTGGGGGGGAACACTGAAGCTTTCTTT. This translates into CASSYLGGNTEAFF.